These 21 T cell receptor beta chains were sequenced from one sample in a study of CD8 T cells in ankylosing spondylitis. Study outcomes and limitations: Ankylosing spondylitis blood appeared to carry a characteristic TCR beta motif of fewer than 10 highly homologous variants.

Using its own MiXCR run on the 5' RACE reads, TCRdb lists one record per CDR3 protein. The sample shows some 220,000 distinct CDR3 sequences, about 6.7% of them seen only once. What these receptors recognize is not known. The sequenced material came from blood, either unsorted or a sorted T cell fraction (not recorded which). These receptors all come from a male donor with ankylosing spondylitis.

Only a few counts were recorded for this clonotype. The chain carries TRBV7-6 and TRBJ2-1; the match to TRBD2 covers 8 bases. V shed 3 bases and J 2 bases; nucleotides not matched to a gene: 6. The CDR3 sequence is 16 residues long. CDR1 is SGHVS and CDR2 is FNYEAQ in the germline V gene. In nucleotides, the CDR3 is TGTGCCAGCAGCTTTAATAGCGGGGACACCTACAATGAGCAGTTCTTC. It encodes CASSFNSGDTYNEQFF.

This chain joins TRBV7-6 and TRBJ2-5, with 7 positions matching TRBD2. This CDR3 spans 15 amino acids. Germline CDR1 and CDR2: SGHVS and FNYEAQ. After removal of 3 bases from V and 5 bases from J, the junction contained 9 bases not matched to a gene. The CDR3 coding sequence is TGTGCCAGCAGCTTCGCGTCGGGAGGTCAGGAGACCCAGTACTTC. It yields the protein CASSFASGGQETQYF.

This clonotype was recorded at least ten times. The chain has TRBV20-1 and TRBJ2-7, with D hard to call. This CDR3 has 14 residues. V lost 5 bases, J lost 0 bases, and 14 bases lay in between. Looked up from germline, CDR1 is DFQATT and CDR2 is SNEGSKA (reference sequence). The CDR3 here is CSASRRPSSYEQYF. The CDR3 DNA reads TGCAGTGCTTCCCGTCGACCGAGCTCCTACGAGCAGTACTTC.

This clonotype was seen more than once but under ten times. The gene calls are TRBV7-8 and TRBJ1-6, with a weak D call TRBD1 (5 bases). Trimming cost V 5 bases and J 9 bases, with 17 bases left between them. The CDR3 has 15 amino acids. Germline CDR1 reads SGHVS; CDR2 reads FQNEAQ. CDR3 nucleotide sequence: TGTGCCAGCAGCGTAGGGGCAGGACCCTTTTCACCCCTCCACTTT. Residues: CASSVGAGPFSPLHF.

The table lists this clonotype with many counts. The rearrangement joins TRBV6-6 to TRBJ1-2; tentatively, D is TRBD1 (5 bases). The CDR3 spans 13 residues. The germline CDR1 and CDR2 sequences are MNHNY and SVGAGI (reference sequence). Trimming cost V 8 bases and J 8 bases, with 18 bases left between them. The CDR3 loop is CASVTGGGGGYTF. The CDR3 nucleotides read TGTGCCAGCGTCACGGGCGGGGGAGGCGGCTACACCTTC.

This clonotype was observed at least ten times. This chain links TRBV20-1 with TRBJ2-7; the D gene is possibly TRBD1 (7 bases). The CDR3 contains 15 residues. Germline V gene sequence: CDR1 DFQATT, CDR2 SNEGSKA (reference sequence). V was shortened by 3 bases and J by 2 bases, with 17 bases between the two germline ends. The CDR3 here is CSASGNAGGPYEQYF. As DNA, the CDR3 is TGCAGTGCTAGCGGTAATGCAGGGGGGCCCTACGAGCAGTACTTC.

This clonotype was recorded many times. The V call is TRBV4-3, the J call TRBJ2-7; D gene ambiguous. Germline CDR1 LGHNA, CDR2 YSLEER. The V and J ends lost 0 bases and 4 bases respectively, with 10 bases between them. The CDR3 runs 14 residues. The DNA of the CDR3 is TGCGCCAGCAGCCAAGACCAGGTCGGTTACGAGCAGTACTTC. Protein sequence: CASSQDQVGYEQYF.

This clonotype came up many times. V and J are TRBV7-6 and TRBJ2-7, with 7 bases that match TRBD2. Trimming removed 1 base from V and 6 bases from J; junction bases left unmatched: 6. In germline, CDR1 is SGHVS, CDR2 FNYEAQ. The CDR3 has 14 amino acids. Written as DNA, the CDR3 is TGTGCCAGCAGCTTAGTGGCGGGAGTCCGCGAGCAGTACTTC. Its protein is CASSLVAGVREQYF.

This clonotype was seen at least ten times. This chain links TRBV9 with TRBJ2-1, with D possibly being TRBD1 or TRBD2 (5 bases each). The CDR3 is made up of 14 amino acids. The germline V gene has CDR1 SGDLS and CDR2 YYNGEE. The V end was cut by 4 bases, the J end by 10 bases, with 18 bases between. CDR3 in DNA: TGTGCCAGCAGCCCCCAGAGGGGTCTCCCCGAGCAGTTCTTC. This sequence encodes CASSPQRGLPEQFF.

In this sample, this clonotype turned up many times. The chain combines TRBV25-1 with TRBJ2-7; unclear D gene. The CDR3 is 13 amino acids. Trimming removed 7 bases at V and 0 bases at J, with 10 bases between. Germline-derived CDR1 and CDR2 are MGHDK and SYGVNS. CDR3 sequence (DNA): TGTGCCAGCACCCAACGTAGCTCCTACGAGCAGTACTTC. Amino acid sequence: CASTQRSSYEQYF.

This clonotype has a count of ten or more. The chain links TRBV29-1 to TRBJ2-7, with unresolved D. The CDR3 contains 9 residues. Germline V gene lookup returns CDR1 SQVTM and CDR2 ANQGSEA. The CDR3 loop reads CRGLYEQYF. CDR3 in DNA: TGCAGAGGTCTTTACGAGCAGTACTTC.

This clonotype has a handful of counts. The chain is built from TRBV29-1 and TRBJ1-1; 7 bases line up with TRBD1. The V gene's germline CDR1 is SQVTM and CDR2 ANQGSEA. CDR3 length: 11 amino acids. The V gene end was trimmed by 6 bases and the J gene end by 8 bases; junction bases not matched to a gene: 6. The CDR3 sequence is CSVTTGLEAFF. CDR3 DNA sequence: TGCAGCGTCACGACAGGGTTGGAAGCTTTCTTT.

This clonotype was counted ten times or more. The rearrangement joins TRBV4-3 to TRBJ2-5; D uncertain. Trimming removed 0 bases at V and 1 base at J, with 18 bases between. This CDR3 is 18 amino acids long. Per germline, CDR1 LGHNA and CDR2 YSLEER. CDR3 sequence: CASSQDRFGTVGQETQYF. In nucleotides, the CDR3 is TGCGCCAGCAGCCAAGATCGTTTCGGCACGGTGGGCCAAGAGACCCAGTACTTC.

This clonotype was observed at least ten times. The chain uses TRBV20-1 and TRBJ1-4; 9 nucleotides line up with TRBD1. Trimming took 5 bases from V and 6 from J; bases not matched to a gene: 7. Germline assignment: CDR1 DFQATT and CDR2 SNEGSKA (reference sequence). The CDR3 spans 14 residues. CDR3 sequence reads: CSAWLDRGDEKLFF. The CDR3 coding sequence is TGCAGTGCTTGGCTGGACAGGGGTGATGAAAAACTGTTTTTT.

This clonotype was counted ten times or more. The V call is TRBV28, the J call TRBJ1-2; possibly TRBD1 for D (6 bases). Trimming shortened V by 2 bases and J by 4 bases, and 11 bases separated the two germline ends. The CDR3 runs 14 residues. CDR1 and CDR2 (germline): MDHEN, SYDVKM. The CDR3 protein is CASSLETGLYGYTF. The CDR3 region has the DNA TGTGCCAGCAGTTTAGAGACAGGCCTCTATGGCTACACCTTC.

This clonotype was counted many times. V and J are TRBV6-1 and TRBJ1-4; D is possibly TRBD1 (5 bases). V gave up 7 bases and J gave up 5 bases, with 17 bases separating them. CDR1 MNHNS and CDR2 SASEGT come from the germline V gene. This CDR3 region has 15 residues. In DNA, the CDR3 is TGTGCCAGCACCACGCGGGGGGGATTCAATGAAAAACTGTTTTTT. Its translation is CASTTRGGFNEKLFF.

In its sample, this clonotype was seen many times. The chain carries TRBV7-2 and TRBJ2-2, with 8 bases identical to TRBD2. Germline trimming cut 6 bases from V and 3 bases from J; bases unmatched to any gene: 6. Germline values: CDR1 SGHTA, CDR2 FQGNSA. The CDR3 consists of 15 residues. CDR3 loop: CASRIISGDTGELFF. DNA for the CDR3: TGTGCCAGCAGAATCATTAGCGGGGACACCGGGGAGCTGTTTTTT.

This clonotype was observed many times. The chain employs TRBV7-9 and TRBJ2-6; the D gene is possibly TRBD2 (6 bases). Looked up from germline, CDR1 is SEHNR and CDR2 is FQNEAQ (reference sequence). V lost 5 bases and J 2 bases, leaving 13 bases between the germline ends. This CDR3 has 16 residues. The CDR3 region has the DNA TGTGCCAGCAGCAGTGGACTATCTGCTGGGGCCAACGTCCTGACTTTC. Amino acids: CASSSGLSAGANVLTF. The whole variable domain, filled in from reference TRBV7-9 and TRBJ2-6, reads DTGVSQNPRHKITKRGQNVTFRCDPISEHNRLYWYRQTLGQGPEFLTYFQNEAQLEKSRLLSDRFSAERPKGSFSTLEIQRTEQGDSAMYLCASSSGLSAGANVLTFGAGSRLTVL.

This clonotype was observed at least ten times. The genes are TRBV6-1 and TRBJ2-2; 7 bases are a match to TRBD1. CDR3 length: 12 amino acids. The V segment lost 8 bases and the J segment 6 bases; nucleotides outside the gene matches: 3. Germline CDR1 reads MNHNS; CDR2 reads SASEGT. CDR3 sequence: CASPGQSGELFF. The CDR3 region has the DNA TGTGCCAGCCCGGGACAGTCCGGGGAGCTGTTTTTT.

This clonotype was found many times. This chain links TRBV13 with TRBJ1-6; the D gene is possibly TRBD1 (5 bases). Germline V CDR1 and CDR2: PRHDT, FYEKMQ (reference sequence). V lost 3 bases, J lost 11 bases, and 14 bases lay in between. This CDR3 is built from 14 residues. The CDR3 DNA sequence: TGTGCCAGCAGCTTGACAGAAACCTCCACACCCCTCCACTTT. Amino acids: CASSLTETSTPLHF.

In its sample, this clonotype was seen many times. Written as DNA, the CDR3 is TGTGCCAGCAGCTTAGCTCCTAGGGCGGGATTCTACGAGCAGTACTTC. Translating gives CASSLAPRAGFYEQYF. The chain links TRBV7-2 to TRBJ2-7; a weak D match, TRBD2 (6 bases). V lost 0 bases and J 3 bases, leaving 15 bases between the germline ends. This CDR3 has 16 amino acids. Germline-derived CDR1 and CDR2 are SGHTA and FQGNSA.